The rows below give T cell receptor beta chains drawn from one sample of a study of identical twins. MiXCR, run by TCRdb on the 5' RACE reads, gives a single entry per CDR3 protein. The sample comprises 640,000 or so distinct CDR3 sequences, approximately 6.1% of which are singletons, and around 2% rests with the top ten. Sequencing used naive T cells sorted from blood. Receptors were obtained from a man aged 18 to 29 in good health. Both conserved end residues are part of each CDR3. D genes are given only for firm matches. Only some rows state a clone size, as once, few, many or a class for expanded clones.

J: TRBJ2-2; length: 17; D: TRBD2; V: TRBV7-6; size: few; DNA: TGTGCCAGCAGCGCGACCCGGGCTAGCGGGAACACCGGGGAGCTGTTTTTT; CDR3: CASSATRASGNTGELFF
J: TRBJ2-5; length: 15; D: -; V: TRBV7-2; size: many; DNA: TGTGCCAGCAGCTTATCAGCAGGGCTCCAAGAGACCCAGTACTTC; CDR3: CASSLSAGLQETQYF
J: TRBJ2-2; length: 16; D: -; V: TRBV24-1; size: many; DNA: TGTGCCACCAGTGATTTGGGAGCCCCGAACACCGGGGAGCTGTTTTTT; CDR3: CATSDLGAPNTGELFF
J: TRBJ2-1; length: 13; D: TRBD1; V: TRBV27; size: many; DNA: TGTGCCAGCAACAGGGGGCACTACAATGAGCAGTTCTTC; CDR3: CASNRGHYNEQFF
J: TRBJ1-2; length: 12; D: -; V: TRBV29-1; size: many; DNA: TGCAGCGTTGATCTGTTCAACTATGGCTACACCTTC; CDR3: CSVDLFNYGYTF
J: TRBJ2-2; length: 13; D: -; V: TRBV7-2; size: many; DNA: TGTGCCAGCAGCTCACCTGCAACCGGGGAGCTGTTTTTT; CDR3: CASSSPATGELFF
J: TRBJ2-7; length: 12; D: -; V: TRBV7-9; size: -; DNA: TGTGCCAGCCGCATGGAACAATACGAGCAGTACTTC; CDR3: CASRMEQYEQYF
J: TRBJ2-1; length: 13; D: -; V: TRBV6-1; size: -; DNA: TGTGCCAGCAGTGATTCCCGGATGTTTGAGCAGTTCTTC; CDR3: CASSDSRMFEQFF
J: TRBJ2-1; length: 14; D: TRBD2; V: TRBV20-1; size: many; DNA: TGCAGTGCCTCCGGGACTAGCTCTGTCCATGAGCAGTTCTTC; CDR3: CSASGTSSVHEQFF
J: TRBJ2-7; length: 13; D: -; V: TRBV29-1; size: many; DNA: TGCAGCGTTGAAGCGGGCGCTGCCTACGAGCAGTACTTC; CDR3: CSVEAGAAYEQYF
J: TRBJ1-2; length: 13; D: -; V: TRBV27; size: many; DNA: TGTGCCAGTTCACAGGGCCGTAACTATGGCTACACCTTC; CDR3: CASSQGRNYGYTF
J: TRBJ2-1; length: 19; D: TRBD2; V: TRBV5-1; size: few; DNA: TGCGCCAGCAGCTTGGCCGTGGGGGTAGCGGGAACTTTTTACAATGAGCAGTTCTTC; CDR3: CASSLAVGVAGTFYNEQFF
J: TRBJ2-1; length: 15; D: TRBD2; V: TRBV20-1; size: few; DNA: TGCAGTGCGCAACCCTCTAGCGGGAGCTTGAATGAGCAGTTCTTC; CDR3: CSAQPSSGSLNEQFF
J: TRBJ2-6; length: 17; D: TRBD1; V: TRBV6-5; size: -; DNA: TGTGCCAGCAGTTACTTTGGGACAGGGTCTGGGGCCAACGTCCTGACTTTC; CDR3: CASSYFGTGSGANVLTF
J: TRBJ2-3; length: 14; D: -; V: TRBV28; size: many; DNA: TGTGCCAGCAGTCCGGACCTTAGGGCCGATACGCAGTATTTT; CDR3: CASSPDLRADTQYF
J: TRBJ2-3; length: 15; D: -; V: TRBV12-3/TRBV12-4; size: many; DNA: TGTGCCAGCAGGGACACTAGGGTCCCCACAGATACGCAGTATTTT; CDR3: CASRDTRVPTDTQYF
J: TRBJ2-5; length: 15; D: TRBD2; V: TRBV5-1; size: many; DNA: TGCGCCAGCAGCTTGGCCACGGGAGGAAGAGAGACCCAGTACTTC; CDR3: CASSLATGGRETQYF
J: TRBJ2-5; length: 17; D: -; V: TRBV12-3/TRBV12-4; size: -; DNA: TGTGCCAGCAGTTTAGCGCTAATAACCCAGGGTATGGAGACCCAGTACTTC; CDR3: CASSLALITQGMETQYF
J: TRBJ1-5; length: 14; D: -; V: TRBV27; size: -; DNA: TGTGCCAGCAAACCAATGGCTCTCGATCAGCCCCAGCATTTT; CDR3: CASKPMALDQPQHF
J: TRBJ2-2; length: 13; D: -; V: TRBV27; size: many; DNA: TGTGCCAGCAGTCCCCTCAGGGGAGGGGAGCTGTTTTTT; CDR3: CASSPLRGGELFF
J: TRBJ2-5; length: 13; D: -; V: TRBV29-1; size: many; DNA: TGCAGCGTTGCTCGGACAGTCCAAGAGACCCAGTACTTC; CDR3: CSVARTVQETQYF
J: TRBJ1-2; length: 13; D: -; V: TRBV11-2; size: few; DNA: TGTGCCAGCAGCCCTCAACCAAACTATGGCTACACCTTC; CDR3: CASSPQPNYGYTF
J: TRBJ2-5; length: 15; D: -; V: TRBV5-1; size: few; DNA: TGCGCCAGCAGCTTGGGTTCGGGCCAGCGGGAGACCCAGTACTTC; CDR3: CASSLGSGQRETQYF
J: TRBJ2-1; length: 15; D: TRBD2; V: TRBV3-1; size: many; DNA: TGTGCCAGCCGGCAGGGCGGGAGGGCCGGTAATGAGCAGTTCTTC; CDR3: CASRQGGRAGNEQFF
J: TRBJ2-7; length: 13; D: TRBD2; V: TRBV28; size: many; DNA: TGTGCCACCACGACTAGCGGCACTTACGAGCAGTACTTC; CDR3: CATTTSGTYEQYF
J: TRBJ2-5; length: 14; D: -; V: TRBV15; size: few; DNA: TGTGCCACCAGCTCCACCGTAAAAAGGGAGACCCAGTACTTC; CDR3: CATSSTVKRETQYF
J: TRBJ1-1; length: 14; D: -; V: TRBV29-1; size: few; DNA: TGCAGCTGTATTGGTGGTGCATGGTTGATTGAAGCTTTCTTT; CDR3: CSCIGGAWLIEAFF
J: TRBJ2-6; length: 12; D: -; V: TRBV28; size: many; DNA: TGTGCCAGCGAGGGGGGGGCCAACGTCCTGACTTTC; CDR3: CASEGGANVLTF
J: TRBJ2-3; length: 12; D: -; V: TRBV7-9; size: many; DNA: TGTGCCAGCAGCGGGGGGAGAGATACGCAGTATTTT; CDR3: CASSGGRDTQYF
J: TRBJ2-1; length: 14; D: -; V: TRBV6-2/TRBV6-3; size: many; DNA: TGTGCCAGCAGTTTACCGACGCCTAACAATGAGCAGTTCTTC; CDR3: CASSLPTPNNEQFF
J: TRBJ1-2; length: 15; D: TRBD1; V: TRBV5-5; size: -; DNA: TGTGCCAGCAGGCCACATGGGCAGGGGGGGCCTGGCTACACCTTC; CDR3: CASRPHGQGGPGYTF
J: TRBJ2-4; length: 17; D: TRBD2; V: TRBV7-2; size: few; DNA: TGTGCCAGCAGCCCCCCGGGAGAGCGGGAGACCAAAAACATTCAGTACTTC; CDR3: CASSPPGERETKNIQYF
J: TRBJ2-4; length: 15; D: -; V: TRBV7-9; size: many; DNA: TGTGCCAGCAGCACCTCCACCCTAGCCAAAAACATTCAGTACTTC; CDR3: CASSTSTLAKNIQYF
J: TRBJ1-5; length: 18; D: -; V: TRBV6-1; size: once; DNA: TGTGCCAGCAGTATTTCGACCAGGCGGAGGTTTGGCAATCAGCCCCAGCATTTT; CDR3: CASSISTRRRFGNQPQHF
J: TRBJ2-3; length: 16; D: -; V: TRBV24-1; size: -; DNA: TGTGCCACCAGTGACCGACACCGGGACTCCAAGGATACGCAGTATTTT; CDR3: CATSDRHRDSKDTQYF
J: TRBJ1-2; length: 12; D: -; V: TRBV20-1; size: few; DNA: TGCAGTGCTAGAGACAGGGGCGGTGGCTACACCTTC; CDR3: CSARDRGGGYTF
J: TRBJ1-2; length: 16; D: -; V: TRBV5-1; size: few; DNA: TGCGCCAGCAGCTTGGCGGCAGGGATTCCCGGCGATGGCTACACCTTC; CDR3: CASSLAAGIPGDGYTF
J: TRBJ2-6; length: 17; D: -; V: TRBV5-6; size: -; DNA: TGTGCCAGCAGTTACCTTTCCGTTTATGCCGGGGCCAACGTCCTGACTTTC; CDR3: CASSYLSVYAGANVLTF
J: TRBJ2-5; length: 12; D: -; V: TRBV2; size: few; DNA: TGTGCCAGCAGGACGGACCAAGAGACCCAGTACTTC; CDR3: CASRTDQETQYF
J: TRBJ1-3; length: 16; D: TRBD1; V: TRBV18; size: many; DNA: TGTGCCAGCTCACCGCCGGGACAGGGAGCTGGAAACACCATATATTTT; CDR3: CASSPPGQGAGNTIYF
J: TRBJ1-1; length: 14; D: -; V: TRBV10-3; size: few; DNA: TGTGCCATCAGTGCTCGGGGATGGAGCACTGAAGCTTTCTTT; CDR3: CAISARGWSTEAFF
J: TRBJ2-6; length: 17; D: -; V: TRBV11-3; size: -; DNA: TGTGCCAGCAGCCACCGAACAGGGAGGGAAGGGGCCAACGTCCTGACTTTC; CDR3: CASSHRTGREGANVLTF
J: TRBJ2-2; length: 14; D: -; V: TRBV7-2; size: -; DNA: TGTGCCTCCAAGGGGGGAGTGAACACCGGGGAGCTGTTTTTT; CDR3: CASKGGVNTGELFF